A selection of T cell receptor beta chains follows, all from one sample in a study of blood T cells in healthy people across ages. TCRdb recomputed calls from the 5' RACE reads with MiXCR, one row per CDR3 protein. Of around 1.5 million distinct CDR3 sequences in the sample, approximately 59% were seen once. Sample: blood. All receptors derive from a man aged 18 to 29 in good health. The CDR3 runs from the conserved cysteine through the conserved F or W. The order of the fields is clone size, J gene, V gene, D gene, CDR3 DNA, CDR3 protein. The D gene is left open where the match is weak. Some rows mark clone size as missing; the rest say once, few, many or name a class of expanded clone.

clone_size: many
j_call: TRBJ2-3
v_call: TRBV5-1
d_call: -
cdr3_nt: TGCGCCAGCAGCCTACAGGGTGGAGGAGACGCAGATACGCAGTATTTT
cdr3_aa: CASSLQGGGDADTQYF

clone_size: -
j_call: TRBJ2-5
v_call: TRBV6-2/TRBV6-3
d_call: TRBD2
cdr3_nt: TGTGCCAGCACGAACTCGAAGACTAGCGGGGTTCAAGAGACCCAGTACTTC
cdr3_aa: CASTNSKTSGVQETQYF

clone_size: -
j_call: TRBJ2-5
v_call: TRBV13
d_call: TRBD1
cdr3_nt: TGTGCCAGCAGCTTCCAGACAGGGACGCAAAAAGAGACCCAGTACTTC
cdr3_aa: CASSFQTGTQKETQYF

clone_size: -
j_call: TRBJ2-5
v_call: TRBV4-2
d_call: TRBD2
cdr3_nt: TGTGCCAGCAGCCAAGATAGGACGGGACTAGGCGGGACCCAGTACTTC
cdr3_aa: CASSQDRTGLGGTQYF

clone_size: few
j_call: TRBJ2-1
v_call: TRBV15
d_call: TRBD2
cdr3_nt: TGTGCCATCTCCCGGGGGGTACCCTACAATGAGCAGTTCTTC
cdr3_aa: CAISRGVPYNEQFF

clone_size: once
j_call: TRBJ1-1
v_call: TRBV3-1
d_call: -
cdr3_nt: TGTGCCAGCAGCCCCCGGACAGACTTAACTGAAGCTTTCTTT
cdr3_aa: CASSPRTDLTEAFF

clone_size: -
j_call: TRBJ2-1
v_call: TRBV4-1
d_call: TRBD1
cdr3_nt: TGCGCCAGCAGCCAAGTCCCGGGACAGTCAGTGTATGAGCAGTTCTTC
cdr3_aa: CASSQVPGQSVYEQFF

clone_size: few
j_call: TRBJ1-2
v_call: TRBV14
d_call: -
cdr3_nt: TGTGCCAGCAGACCTACGGGGCAAAACTATGGCTACACCTTC
cdr3_aa: CASRPTGQNYGYTF

clone_size: -
j_call: TRBJ1-6
v_call: TRBV4-3
d_call: -
cdr3_nt: TGCGCCAGCAGCCAACAACGACGGGGGACGAATTCACCCCTCCACTTT
cdr3_aa: CASSQQRRGTNSPLHF

clone_size: -
j_call: TRBJ2-1
v_call: TRBV25-1
d_call: TRBD2
cdr3_nt: TGTGCCGGCAGTGAGACTAGCGGGTATTACAATGAGCAGTTCTTC
cdr3_aa: CAGSETSGYYNEQFF

clone_size: -
j_call: TRBJ2-2
v_call: TRBV20-1
d_call: -
cdr3_nt: TGCAGTGCTAGGTCACTACTGACCGGGGAGCTGTTTTTT
cdr3_aa: CSARSLLTGELFF

clone_size: -
j_call: TRBJ2-1
v_call: TRBV15
d_call: -
cdr3_nt: TGTGCCACCAGCAGAGCCGCACCAGTTGTGAATGAGCAGTTCTTC
cdr3_aa: CATSRAAPVVNEQFF

clone_size: -
j_call: TRBJ1-5
v_call: TRBV12-3/TRBV12-4
d_call: -
cdr3_nt: TGTGCCAGCACAGGTGAAACAGAACCTTATCAGCCCCAGCATTTT
cdr3_aa: CASTGETEPYQPQHF

clone_size: -
j_call: TRBJ1-2
v_call: TRBV20-1
d_call: -
cdr3_nt: TGCAGTGCTAGAGATCTATCGACAGCCTATGGCTACACCTTC
cdr3_aa: CSARDLSTAYGYTF

clone_size: -
j_call: TRBJ2-1
v_call: TRBV27
d_call: -
cdr3_nt: TGTACCAGCAGTTTATGGGCAGGGGGGGATGAACAGTTCTTC
cdr3_aa: CTSSLWAGGDEQFF

clone_size: -
j_call: TRBJ1-1
v_call: TRBV4-1
d_call: TRBD1
cdr3_nt: TGCGCCAGCAGCTTAACAGGGGATCTGAACACTGAAGCTTTCTTT
cdr3_aa: CASSLTGDLNTEAFF

clone_size: -
j_call: TRBJ2-7
v_call: TRBV11-2
d_call: -
cdr3_nt: TGTGCCAGCAGCTTACCCCGACAGCCTTACGAGCAGTACTTC
cdr3_aa: CASSLPRQPYEQYF

clone_size: -
j_call: TRBJ1-2
v_call: TRBV10-3
d_call: -
cdr3_nt: TGTGCCATCAGTGGGGCGGAACCCTATGGCTACACCTTC
cdr3_aa: CAISGAEPYGYTF

clone_size: -
j_call: TRBJ2-5
v_call: TRBV12-3/TRBV12-4
d_call: TRBD2
cdr3_nt: TGTGCCAGCAGTTGGGGGACTAGCGGTTACAATGAGCAGTACTTC
cdr3_aa: CASSWGTSGYNEQYF

clone_size: -
j_call: TRBJ2-1
v_call: TRBV6-5
d_call: TRBD2
cdr3_nt: TGTGCCAGCAGTACTTTCGGGGGGGGCAATGAGCAGTTCTTC
cdr3_aa: CASSTFGGGNEQFF

clone_size: -
j_call: TRBJ2-1
v_call: TRBV12-3/TRBV12-4
d_call: TRBD1
cdr3_nt: TGTGCCAGCAGTTCTAGGGGGCTAAAAGACAATGAGCAGTTCTTC
cdr3_aa: CASSSRGLKDNEQFF

clone_size: -
j_call: TRBJ1-1
v_call: TRBV29-1
d_call: -
cdr3_nt: TGCAGCGTTCGCGTCAGTTCGAACACTGAAGCTTTCTTT
cdr3_aa: CSVRVSSNTEAFF

clone_size: many
j_call: TRBJ2-7
v_call: TRBV6-2/TRBV6-3
d_call: -
cdr3_nt: TGTGCCAGCAGTTACGTCCCAGGAAAGGAAAGGTACGAGCAGTACTTC
cdr3_aa: CASSYVPGKERYEQYF

clone_size: -
j_call: TRBJ2-7
v_call: TRBV5-1
d_call: -
cdr3_nt: TGTGCCAGCAGTTTAGCTCCCGGTGCCTACGAGCAGTACTTC
cdr3_aa: CASSLAPGAYEQYF

clone_size: -
j_call: TRBJ1-2
v_call: TRBV3-1
d_call: -
cdr3_nt: TGTGCCAGCAGCACCCTCGACAGGCTCTATGGCTACACCTTC
cdr3_aa: CASSTLDRLYGYTF

clone_size: -
j_call: TRBJ1-2
v_call: TRBV7-9
d_call: TRBD1
cdr3_nt: TGTGCCAGCAGCTTCCTCCGGGACAGGGAAGTAAACGGCTACACCTTC
cdr3_aa: CASSFLRDREVNGYTF

clone_size: few
j_call: TRBJ2-5
v_call: TRBV29-1
d_call: -
cdr3_nt: TGCAGCGTTGTGATAGGGGAAGAGACCCAGTACTTC
cdr3_aa: CSVVIGEETQYF

clone_size: -
j_call: TRBJ1-3
v_call: TRBV29-1
d_call: -
cdr3_nt: TGCAGCGTCCCGAAGGGAAACACCATATATTTT
cdr3_aa: CSVPKGNTIYF

clone_size: -
j_call: TRBJ2-5
v_call: TRBV12-3/TRBV12-4
d_call: -
cdr3_nt: TGTGCCAGCACCCAAGTAGAGACTCAAGAGACCCAGTACTTC
cdr3_aa: CASTQVETQETQYF

clone_size: few
j_call: TRBJ2-1
v_call: TRBV29-1
d_call: TRBD1
cdr3_nt: TGCAGCATTAAGACAGGGTGGGATGAGCAGTTCTTC
cdr3_aa: CSIKTGWDEQFF

clone_size: few
j_call: TRBJ2-3
v_call: TRBV6-6
d_call: -
cdr3_nt: TGTGCCAGCAGTCTACAGGGTGGGGGCACAGATACGCAGTATTTT
cdr3_aa: CASSLQGGGTDTQYF

clone_size: many
j_call: TRBJ2-6
v_call: TRBV10-3
d_call: -
cdr3_nt: TGTGCCATCAGTGAGTCGACTGGGGCCAACGTCCTGACTTTC
cdr3_aa: CAISESTGANVLTF

clone_size: -
j_call: TRBJ1-2
v_call: TRBV7-9
d_call: -
cdr3_nt: TGTGCCAGCAGCTTAGTCCGGGGGCGCCAGGATGGCTACACCTTC
cdr3_aa: CASSLVRGRQDGYTF

clone_size: -
j_call: TRBJ2-7
v_call: TRBV7-2
d_call: -
cdr3_nt: TGTGCCAGCAGCTTTGCCGGTTCTCAGGGTATTTCTCTCAGGTCCTACGAGCAGTACTTC
cdr3_aa: CASSFAGSQGISLRSYEQYF

clone_size: -
j_call: TRBJ2-1
v_call: TRBV7-2
d_call: TRBD2
cdr3_nt: TGTGCCAGCAGCATTACTAGCGGTTCGAACAATGAGCAGTTCTTC
cdr3_aa: CASSITSGSNNEQFF